The 12 T cell receptor beta chains reported below all come from one sample, sequenced in a study of tumor-infiltrating lymphocytes in primary liver carcinoma. Out of unsorted whole blood came the blood RNA, and germline DNA was extracted as well. Total RNA (around 0.45 ug) served as template for TCR beta cDNA synthesis primed by a constant-region primer. Three nested multiplex PCR rounds, a slightly modified ARM-PCR, produced the libraries for TCR beta. Running 9 to 11 cycles apiece, the first two PCR rounds relied on TRBV1-TRBV30 forward primers together with a C-beta reverse primer. TCRdb re-called the multiplex PCR reads through MiXCR, storing one row per CDR3 protein. The sample shows under 200,000 distinct CDR3 sequences, roughly two thirds of them seen only once. The sequenced sample was peripheral blood. These TCRs come from a woman aged 60 to 75 with primary liver carcinoma and hepatitis B virus infection.

Regarding this clonotype: The CDR3 does not end in the conserved phenylalanine or tryptophan, so this is likely a read error. The chain has TRBV28 and TRBJ2-1; maybe TRBD2 (6 bases). The CDR3 contains 11 residues. CDR1 MDHEN and CDR2 SYDVKM come from the germline V gene. CDR3 in amino acids: CVTSSNNEQFS. CDR3 nucleotide sequence: TGTGTGACTAGTAGCAACAATGAGCAGTTCTCC.

Notes on this clonotype: An end of the junction does not agree with germline; a read error may underlie this. The chain recombines TRBV6-2 or TRBV6-3 with TRBJ1-1, with D uncertain. In germline, CDR1 is MNHEY, CDR2 SVGEGT. This CDR3 has 14 residues. CDR3 protein: CASSYSRQSTEVFF. In DNA, the CDR3 is TGTGCCAGCAGTTACTCGCGGCAGAGCACTGAAGTTTTCTTT.

About this clonotype itself: A much larger clone is a single base away; this may be a read error. The V call is TRBV5-4, the J call TRBJ2-3; TRBD2 matches at 11 bases. The CDR3 has 16 residues. Germline CDR1 and CDR2: SGHNT and YYREEE (reference sequence). The ends lost 1 base at V and 6 bases at J; junction bases unmatched: 7. Here the CDR3 reads CASSLRQLAGVDTQYF. The DNA for the CDR3 is TGTGCCAGCAGCTTGAGGCAACTAGCGGGGGTGGATACGCAGTATTTT.

The chain carries TRBV30 and TRBJ2-7; D uncertain. Germline V CDR1 and CDR2: GTSNPN, SVGIG (reference sequence). The germline V and J ends were trimmed by 0 bases and 6 bases, with 9 bases remaining between them. This CDR3 contains 12 residues. The CDR3 loop reads CAWSVSGGEQYF. The CDR3 DNA sequence: TGTGCCTGGAGTGTAAGTGGTGGCGAGCAGTACTTC.

Details on this clonotype: Mismatch with germline at one junction end may stem from a read error. This chain uses TRBV10-2 with TRBJ2-1; D gene uncertain. CDR3 length: 13 amino acids. CDR1 is WSHSY and CDR2 is SAAADI in the germline V gene. This CDR3 reads CASSGDIYNEQLF. DNA for the CDR3: TGCGCCAGCAGTGGAGACATCTACAATGAGCAGTTATTC.

A remark on this clonotype: Because it lacks the conserved phenylalanine or tryptophan at the end, this CDR3 is likely a read error. The V and J genes are TRBV11-3 and TRBJ1-1, with D hard to call. The CDR3 length is 13 residues. Trimming took 9 bases from V and 1 from J, leaving 12 bases between them. Germline V gene sequence: CDR1 SGHNT, CDR2 YENEEA. CDR3 DNA sequence: TGTGCCAGAAGGAATAGGAGGAACACTGAAGCTTTCTCT. Translating gives CARRNRRNTEAFS.

Remarks on this clonotype: This clone may be a read error of a much larger clone one base away. The J gene is TRBJ2-2, the V gene TRBV12-3 or TRBV12-4; no reliable D call. The CDR3 spans 12 residues. V lost 7 bases, J lost 3 bases, and 6 bases lay in between. CDR3: CASIVYTGELFF. The CDR3 region has the DNA TGTGCCAGCATCGTATACACCGGGGAGCTGTTTTTT.

Many counts were recorded for this clonotype. The chain joins TRBV11-2 to TRBJ2-7, with D hard to call. The germline gives CDR1 SGHAT, CDR2 FQNNGV. The V end lost 0 bases, the J end lost 1 base, and 10 bases lay between the germline ends. CDR3 length: 15 residues. The CDR3 is CASSLDLGPSYEQYF. The CDR3 nucleotides are TGTGCCAGCAGCTTAGATCTCGGCCCGTCCTACGAGCAGTACTTC. The variable domain in full, completed from reference TRBV11-2 and TRBJ2-7, reads EAGVAQSPRYKIIEKRQSVAFWCNPISGHATLYWYQQILGQGPKLLIQFQNNGVVDDSQLPKDRFSAERLKGVDSTLKIQPAKLEDSAVYLCASSLDLGPSYEQYFGPGTRLTVT.

This clonotype was counted a single time. A junction end diverges from the germline sequence, so it may reflect a read error. The chain is built from TRBV6-1 and TRBJ2-7; perhaps TRBD2 as D (6 bases). Germline V gene lookup returns CDR1 MNHNS and CDR2 SASEGT. There are 15 residues in the CDR3. The DNA of the CDR3 is TGTGCCAACAGTGAAGGGGCTAGCGTCTCTTACGAGCAATACTTC. This codes for CANSEGASVSYEQYF.

The table lists this clonotype with many counts. The CDR3 DNA reads as TGTGCCAGCAGCTCTGAACCCGGCGGTAACACTGAAGCTTTCTTT. Amino acid sequence: CASSSEPGGNTEAFF. V gene TRBV11-2 combines with J gene TRBJ1-1; no definite D call. Looked up from germline, CDR1 is SGHAT and CDR2 is FQNNGV. V gave up 4 bases and J gave up 2 bases, with 14 bases separating them. The CDR3 loop spans 15 amino acids.

The chain recombines TRBV28 with TRBJ2-6, with a possible D match to TRBD1 (6 bases). Germline V gene sequence: CDR1 MDHEN, CDR2 SYDVKM. This CDR3 region has 15 residues. With 3 bases removed from V and 3 bases from J, the gap between germline ends came to 9 bases. The DNA for the CDR3 is TGTGCCAGCAGTTTTCAGGGGATTGGGGCCAACGTCCTGACTTTC. Residues: CASSFQGIGANVLTF.

The table lists this clonotype with many counts. The chain employs TRBV12-5 and TRBJ2-7, with D uncertain. Germline lookup yields CDR1 LGHNT and CDR2 FRNRAP. CDR3 length: 14 amino acids. V was shortened by 2 bases and J by 2 bases, with 10 bases between the two germline ends. This chain's CDR3 is CASGLLELPYEQYF. CDR3 DNA: TGTGCTAGTGGTTTGTTAGAGCTGCCCTACGAGCAGTACTTC.